The sequence of this T cell receptor (beta chain) was determined in a study of T-cell reconstitution after alpha-beta-depleted transplantation in children. Whole-study results and caveats: By one year post-transplant, T-cell counts and diversity largely arose from T cells that were newly produced. Roughly two months post-transplant, alpha-beta T cells reportedly originated from several hundred graft clones that had expanded. Surviving recipient T cells and thymic progenitors accounted for the high day-60 TCRbeta diversity observed in some patients.

The CDR3 has 16 residues. Germline lookup yields CDR1 MDHEN and CDR2 SYDVKM. V was shortened by 7 bases and J by 2 bases, with 18 bases between the two germline ends. This clonotype showed up many times. Its antigen is as yet unknown. Unique molecular identifiers tagged the TCRbeta library. TCRdb fed the PCR reads into MiXCR, producing one record per CDR3 protein. The sample has fewer than 550,000 distinct CDR3 sequences, about 10% seen once. This clonotype originated in a female patient aged 2-15 years who had a stem cell transplant for aplastic anemia, so the T cells may come from the graft donor. The V call is TRBV28, the J call TRBJ1-5, with D perhaps matching TRBD1 (5 bases). Sequenced here: PBMCs, mostly from graft donor cells, sampled 180 days after TCRalphabeta/CD19-depleted stem cell transplant. In nucleotides, the CDR3 is TGTGCCAGCAACCCATTTAAGTGGGGCGGCAATCAGCCCCAGCATTTT. It translates to CASNPFKWGGNQPQHF.